These 32 T cell receptor beta chains originate from one sample sequenced in a study of blood T cells in healthy people across ages. Next came a second PCR, run for roughly 6 to 11 cycles, which used a sample-barcoded 5' primer along with a J-beta primer mix. One entry per CDR3 protein results from TCRdb running MiXCR on the 5' RACE reads. The sample shows roughly 1,300,000 distinct CDR3 sequences, almost 60% of them seen only once. Sequencing input: blood. The receptors were gathered from a man younger than 35 in good health.

There are many counts of this clonotype. The chain is built from TRBV4-2 and TRBJ2-3; no firm D call. The germline CDR1 and CDR2 sequences are LGHNA and YNFKEQ. The V and J ends lost 0 bases and 5 bases respectively, with 6 bases between them. This CDR3 contains 13 residues. The CDR3 region has the DNA TGTGCCAGCAGCCAAGATCTCGGAGATACGCAGTATTTT. Translation gives CASSQDLGDTQYF.

The rearrangement links TRBV20-1 to TRBJ2-7; tentative D call: TRBD2 (5 bases). Germline lookup yields CDR1 DFQATT and CDR2 SNEGSKA (reference sequence). This CDR3 region has 11 residues. The V gene lost 7 bases and the J gene lost 2 bases, with 9 bases spanning the gap. CDR3 sequence reads: CSGAGAYEQYF. CDR3 coding DNA: TGCAGTGGGGCCGGGGCCTACGAGCAGTACTTC.

The chain employs TRBV14 and TRBJ1-1; D uncertain. Germline values: CDR1 SGHDN, CDR2 FVKESK. The CDR3 runs 12 residues. The V end was cut by 0 bases, the J end by 8 bases, with 7 bases between. The CDR3 DNA follows: TGTGCCAGCAGCCAAGATGGGATCGAAGCTTTCTTT. Its protein is CASSQDGIEAFF.

This clonotype showed up many times. The CDR3 here is CASSPRDTYEQYF. The CDR3 region has the DNA TGTGCCAGCAGCCCACGGGACACCTACGAGCAGTACTTC. The V gene is TRBV7-9, the J gene TRBJ2-7; perhaps TRBD1 as D (6 bases). Germline loops: CDR1 SEHNR, CDR2 FQNEAQ (reference sequence). The CDR3 contains 13 residues. V dropped 5 bases and J dropped 2 bases, with 10 bases sitting between them.

The chain employs TRBV7-2 and TRBJ2-7; a possible D gene is TRBD2 (6 bases). Looked up from germline, CDR1 is SGHTA and CDR2 is FQGNSA. The V end was cut by 4 bases, the J end by 0 bases, with 10 bases between. The CDR3 is made up of 14 amino acids. The CDR3 protein is CASSSRGYSYEQYF. The CDR3 coding sequence is TGTGCCAGCAGCTCGCGGGGTTACTCCTACGAGCAGTACTTC.

V gene TRBV27 combines with J gene TRBJ1-5; a possible D gene is TRBD1 (6 bases). Per the germline V gene, CDR1 is MNHEY and CDR2 is SMNVEV (reference sequence). This CDR3 spans 13 amino acids. Trimming shortened V by 4 bases and J by 6 bases, and 10 bases separated the two germline ends. The CDR3 loop reads CASSWGPAQPQHF. As DNA, the CDR3 is TGTGCCAGCAGTTGGGGGCCGGCTCAGCCCCAGCATTTT.

J is TRBJ2-5 and V is TRBV4-1; 7 bases are shared with TRBD2. The last part of the DNA fits TRBJ2-7 better; the J call may be wrong. The CDR3 sequence is 15 residues long. Per the germline V gene, CDR1 is MGHRA and CDR2 is YSYEKL. This CDR3 is CASSQVSGTAYEQYF. In DNA, the CDR3 is TGCGCCAGCAGCCAAGTGAGCGGGACGGCCTACGAGCAGTACTTC.

V usage is TRBV6-5 and J usage is TRBJ1-1, with a possible D match to TRBD1 (6 bases). The CDR3 covers 15 residues. Trimming took off 7 bases at V and 5 bases at J, with 20 bases between the two ends. Germline loops: CDR1 MNHEY, CDR2 SVGAGI. The CDR3 sequence is CASTKRGGIYTEAFF. The CDR3, as DNA: TGTGCCAGCACCAAAAGGGGGGGAATTTATACTGAAGCTTTCTTT.

This clonotype was seen a handful of times. The V and J genes are TRBV6-2 or TRBV6-3 and TRBJ2-4, with TRBD1 as a possible D gene (6 bases). This CDR3 is built from 14 residues. V gave up 0 bases and J gave up 11 bases, with 14 bases separating them. The germline V gene encodes CDR1 MNHEY and CDR2 SVGEGT. For the CDR3, the DNA is TGTGCCAGCAGTTACTCCGGGACACCTGTAGTTCAGTACTTC. Its protein is CASSYSGTPVVQYF.

V gene TRBV12-3 or TRBV12-4 combines with J gene TRBJ1-4; TRBD1 is a possible D gene (6 bases). The CDR3 loop spans 14 amino acids. Trimming took off 5 bases at V and 8 bases at J, with 15 bases between the two ends. CDR3 residues: CASSPSGAGEKLFF. The CDR3 DNA reads as TGTGCCAGCAGTCCATCAGGGGCGGGGGAAAAACTGTTTTTT.

This rearrangement joins TRBV12-3 or TRBV12-4 to TRBJ1-4, with D tentatively TRBD1 (5 bases). Trimming left V 8 bases short and J 4 bases short, with 8 bases between. This CDR3 is 12 amino acids long. The CDR3, as DNA: TGTGCCAGCCAGGGCAATAATGAAAAACTGTTTTTT. This translates into CASQGNNEKLFF.

This clonotype turned up a few times. V gene TRBV4-2 combines with J gene TRBJ2-5; 9 bases match TRBD2. V shed 0 bases and J 4 bases; nucleotides not matched to a gene: 12. Per germline, CDR1 LGHNA and CDR2 YNFKEQ. This CDR3 has 18 residues. In DNA form, the CDR3 reads TGTGCCAGCAGCCAAGATTGGTTAGCGGCTAGCGGGGTAGAGACCCAGTACTTC. This sequence encodes CASSQDWLAASGVETQYF.

Turning to this clonotype: One end of the junction does not line up with germline, which may come from a read error. V is TRBV7-9 and J is TRBJ2-1; 7 nucleotides align to TRBD2. The germline gives CDR1 SEHNR, CDR2 FQNEAQ (reference sequence). This CDR3 comprises 15 residues. The CDR3 here is CASSSSSGIGNERFF. The CDR3 region has the DNA TGTGCCAGCAGCTCGTCTAGCGGAATAGGCAATGAGCGGTTCTTC.

This sequence joins TRBV7-2 and TRBJ2-3; no definite D call. Germline lookup yields CDR1 SGHTA and CDR2 FQGNSA. Trimming pared 5 bases from V and 6 bases from J, leaving 18 bases between. The CDR3 extends over 15 amino acids. The CDR3 region is CASSQKPGRPDTQYF. The CDR3, as DNA: TGTGCCAGCAGCCAGAAGCCGGGCCGCCCGGATACGCAGTATTTT.

The rearrangement links TRBV20-1 to TRBJ1-2; D is perhaps TRBD1 (6 bases). V was clipped by 0 bases and J by 10 bases, with 15 bases between them. CDR1 is DFQATT and CDR2 is SNEGSKA in the germline V gene (reference sequence). The CDR3 has 13 amino acids. The CDR3 loop is CSAREKGHNAYTF. The CDR3 nucleotides are TGCAGTGCTAGAGAGAAGGGACATAACGCCTACACCTTC.

The chain carries TRBV4-1 and TRBJ2-2; D unresolved. Trimming left V 3 bases short and J 6 bases short, with 8 bases between. The CDR3 contains 13 residues. The germline gives CDR1 MGHRA, CDR2 YSYEKL. CDR3 DNA sequence: TGCGCCAGCAGCCAGATAGAGCCCGGGGAGCTGTTTTTT. Its translation is CASSQIEPGELFF.

The chain recombines TRBV2 with TRBJ2-7; the match to TRBD2 covers 7 bases. The CDR3 runs 13 residues. The germline V gene encodes CDR1 SNHLY and CDR2 FYNNEI. V lost 9 bases, J lost 7 bases, and 12 bases stayed unmatched. This CDR3 is CASRGTTTLEQYF. The DNA for the CDR3 is TGTGCCAGTCGGGGGACTACTACTTTGGAGCAGTACTTC.

V usage is TRBV7-6 and J usage is TRBJ1-4, with TRBD1 as a possible D gene (5 bases). Germline V gives CDR1 SGHVS, CDR2 FNYEAQ. V lost 1 base to trimming and J lost 6 bases, with 12 bases between them. The CDR3 is 15 amino acids. The CDR3 DNA reads as TGTGCCAGCAGCTTAGGGACAAGATGGGATGAAAAACTGTTTTTT. It codes for CASSLGTRWDEKLFF.

The chain links TRBV5-1 to TRBJ2-4; D gene ambiguous. Trimming removed 4 bases at V and 13 bases at J, with 21 bases between. This CDR3 spans 14 amino acids. Germline-derived CDR1 and CDR2 are SGHRS and YFSETQ. CDR3 loop: CASSEIQPDDGQYF. As DNA, the CDR3 is TGCGCCAGCAGCGAAATCCAACCGGACGACGGGCAGTACTTC. The whole variable domain, remainder taken from reference TRBV5-1 and TRBJ2-4, is KAGVTQTPRYLIKTRGQQVTLSCSPISGHRSVSWYQQTPGQGLQFLFEYFSETQRNKGNFPGRFSGRQFSNSRSEMNVSTLELGDSALYLCASSEIQPDDGQYFGAGTRLSVL.

DNA for the CDR3: TGTGCCAGCAGCCGCCCGGGGCTGAGCTCCTACAATGAGCAGTTCTTC. It is translated as CASSRPGLSSYNEQFF. J is TRBJ2-1 and V is TRBV6-6, with D possibly called TRBD1 or TRBD2 (5 bases each). Trimming took 6 bases from V and 0 from J, leaving 15 bases between them. The germline V gene has CDR1 MNHNY and CDR2 SVGAGI (reference sequence). This CDR3 region has 16 residues.

The J gene is TRBJ2-7, the V gene TRBV6-1; 10 bases agree with TRBD2. CDR3 length: 17 residues. Looked up from germline, CDR1 is MNHNS and CDR2 is SASEGT. V lost 2 bases and J lost 5; bases outside the gene matches: 12. The CDR3 nucleotides are TGTGCCAGCAGTGAACACTTCCGCACTAGCGGGATTAACGAGCAGTACTTC. This gives the protein CASSEHFRTSGINEQYF.

Remarks on this clonotype: An end of the junction differs from the germline gene, which may be a read error. The J gene is TRBJ1-4, the V gene TRBV2, with unresolved D. This CDR3 has 15 residues. CDR1 is SNHLY and CDR2 is FYNNEI in the germline V gene. DNA of the CDR3: TGTACCAGCAGTGAAGTAGATCGGGGAAGGGAAAAACTGTTTTTT. Protein: CTSSEVDRGREKLFF.

The CDR3 spells CATSSESPAGEEQYF. For the CDR3, the DNA is TGTGCCACCAGCAGCGAGAGTCCGGCGGGTGAAGAGCAGTACTTC. The chain has TRBV15 and TRBJ2-5, with D possibly TRBD2 on 5 matching bases. Germline V CDR1 and CDR2: LNHNV, YYDKDF (reference sequence). The CDR3 runs to 15 residues. Trimming cost V 3 bases and J 11 bases, with 22 bases left between them.

This rearrangement joins TRBV4-2 to TRBJ2-7, with 7 positions matching TRBD1. Germline loops: CDR1 LGHNA, CDR2 YNFKEQ. This CDR3 region has 17 residues. The ends lost 4 bases at V and 0 bases at J; junction bases unmatched: 12. CDR3 amino acids: CASSPKPETGSSYEQYF. CDR3 DNA sequence: TGTGCCAGCAGCCCAAAGCCCGAGACAGGGAGCTCCTACGAGCAGTACTTC.

This rearrangement joins TRBV5-6 to TRBJ2-1, with D hard to call. The CDR3 is 15 residues long. Trimming removed 4 bases at V and 4 bases at J, with 15 bases between. CDR1 is SGHDT and CDR2 is YYEEEE in the germline V gene. The CDR3 loop reads CASSARWGTYNEQFF. CDR3 sequence (DNA): TGTGCCAGCAGCGCCCGGTGGGGAACGTACAATGAGCAGTTCTTC.

This clonotype was detected only a few times. The chain carries TRBV20-1 and TRBJ2-7; 8 bases fit TRBD2. J was trimmed by 6 bases and V by 3 bases; bases with no gene match: 13. CDR3 size: 15 residues. From germline, CDR1 is DFQATT and CDR2 SNEGSKA (reference sequence). The CDR3 here is CSASRGLERDGEQYF. The CDR3 bases are TGCAGTGCTAGTCGGGGACTAGAGCGGGATGGCGAGCAGTACTTC.

This clonotype was seen a handful of times. V gene TRBV11-2 combines with J gene TRBJ2-5; tentatively, D is TRBD2 (5 bases). The CDR3 has 15 residues. V was pared by 5 bases and J by 3 bases, with 16 bases between. From germline, CDR1 is SGHAT and CDR2 FQNNGV. CDR3 nucleotide sequence: TGTGCCAGCAGCCCAAGGGCAGACGGGAAAGAGACCCAGTACTTC. Translating it yields CASSPRADGKETQYF.

This clonotype appeared a single time. The V and J genes are TRBV15 and TRBJ2-5; D is undetermined. The DNA end is more similar to TRBJ2-7, so the J call may be wrong. The CDR3 spans 14 residues. Germline V gene data show CDR1 as LNHNV and CDR2 as YYDKDF (reference sequence). CDR3 residues: CATSRARTENEQYF. The CDR3 DNA reads TGTGCCACCAGCAGAGCCAGGACCGAAAACGAGCAGTACTTC.

The chain combines TRBV2 with TRBJ2-2; 7 bases are shared with TRBD1. The CDR3 length is 16 residues. The trim removed 1 base at V and 5 bases at J, leaving 7 bases unmatched. Germline CDR1 reads SNHLY; CDR2 reads FYNNEI. The CDR3 DNA follows: TGTGCCAGCAGTGAAGAGGCAGGGGGTAGGACCGGGGAGCTGTTTTTT. As protein: CASSEEAGGRTGELFF. The full variable domain, its missing parts supplied by reference TRBV2 and TRBJ2-2, is EPEVTQTPSHQVTQMGQEVILRCVPISNHLYFYWYRQILGQKVEFLVSFYNNEISEKSEIFDDQFSVERPDGSNFTLKIRSTKLEDSAMYFCASSEEAGGRTGELFFGEGSRLTVL.

V is TRBV7-9 and J is TRBJ2-3; 14 bases line up with TRBD2. This CDR3 spans 15 amino acids. The V gene end was trimmed by 3 bases and the J gene end by 5 bases; junction bases not matched to a gene: 1. Germline assignment: CDR1 SEHNR and CDR2 FQNEAQ (reference sequence). As DNA, the CDR3 is TGTGCCAGCAGCTTCGGGACTAGCGGGAGAGATACGCAGTATTTT. Translating it yields CASSFGTSGRDTQYF.

V gene TRBV27 combines with J gene TRBJ1-1; D not certain. Germline CDR1 MNHEY, CDR2 SMNVEV (reference sequence). Between the trimmed V and J ends, which lost 4 bases and 4 bases, there was a span of 16 bases. The length of the CDR3 is 15 residues. The CDR3 nucleotides are TGTGCCAGCAGTTCGTGGGCGGGTGGAGGCACTGAAGCTTTCTTT. Protein product: CASSSWAGGGTEAFF.

Notes on this clonotype: At one end, the junction sequence differs from germline, possibly due to a read error. The V and J genes are TRBV10-1 and TRBJ1-5; possibly TRBD1 for D (5 bases). The length of the CDR3 is 13 residues. Germline CDR1 reads WNHNN; CDR2 reads SYGVQD (reference sequence). This chain's CDR3 is CASSETGQQLQHF. The CDR3 nucleotides are TGCGCCAGCAGTGAGACAGGCCAACAGCTCCAGCATTTT.